The 18 T cell receptor beta chains given below trace back to one sample, sequenced in a study of blood T cells in healthy people across ages. The use of a sample-barcoded 5' primer and a J-beta primer mix characterized a second PCR of roughly 6 to 12 cycles. TCRdb itself ran the 5' RACE reads through MiXCR, one entry per CDR3 protein. The sample carries around 780,000 distinct CDR3 sequences, roughly 50% recorded once. Sequences were obtained from blood. The receptors shown here come from a man aged 40-50 years in good health.

This clonotype occurred a few times. This rearrangement joins TRBV7-2 to TRBJ2-5; TRBD2 matches at 8 bases. CDR1 is SGHTA and CDR2 is FQGNSA in the germline V gene. J gave up 4 bases and V 1 base, and 5 bases lay outside the gene matches. The CDR3 loop spans 15 amino acids. The CDR3 here is CASSLGGLGSETQYF. CDR3 nucleotide sequence: TGTGCCAGCAGCTTAGGGGGACTAGGATCAGAGACCCAGTACTTC. Using reference TRBV7-2 and TRBJ2-5 for the parts outside the CDR3, the full variable domain is GAGVSQSPSNKVTEKGKDVELRCDPISGHTALYWYRQSLGQGLEFLIYFQGNSAPDKSGLPSDRFSAERTGGSVSTLTIQRTQQEDSAVYLCASSLGGLGSETQYFGPGTRLLVL.

The chain carries TRBV27 and TRBJ2-2; D gene unclear. Trimming removed 5 bases at V and 5 bases at J, with 12 bases between. This CDR3 region has 14 residues. Per the germline V gene, CDR1 is MNHEY and CDR2 is SMNVEV (reference sequence). The CDR3 region is CASSPLRLTGELFF. In DNA, the CDR3 is TGTGCCAGCAGTCCACTCCGCTTGACCGGGGAGCTGTTTTTT.

The chain combines TRBV29-1 with TRBJ1-2, with 7 bases fitting TRBD1. CDR1 is SQVTM, CDR2 ANQGSEA, per germline. The trim removed 4 bases at V and 4 bases at J, leaving 3 bases unmatched. The CDR3 has 12 residues. The CDR3 region has the DNA TGCAGCGTTGGGGGGACAGCCTATGGCTACACCTTC. Amino acid sequence: CSVGGTAYGYTF.

This clonotype has only a few counts. The rearrangement links TRBV7-2 to TRBJ1-2, with D hard to call. Germline V gene sequence: CDR1 SGHTA, CDR2 FQGNSA. The V end lost 4 bases, the J end lost 5 bases, and 8 bases lay between the germline ends. The CDR3 is 12 amino acids. This CDR3 reads CASSWEGYGYTF. CDR3 DNA sequence: TGTGCCAGCAGCTGGGAGGGATATGGCTACACCTTC. Based on the CDR3 plus reference TRBV7-2 and TRBJ1-2, the full variable domain is GAGVSQSPSNKVTEKGKDVELRCDPISGHTALYWYRQSLGQGLEFLIYFQGNSAPDKSGLPSDRFSAERTGGSVSTLTIQRTQQEDSAVYLCASSWEGYGYTFGSGTRLTVV.

In this sample, this clonotype turned up a few times. The chain carries TRBV28 and TRBJ2-7; 9 positions agree with TRBD2. Germline trimming cut 4 bases from V and 5 bases from J; bases unmatched to any gene: 6. Germline CDR1 reads MDHEN; CDR2 reads SYDVKM. The CDR3 length is 14 residues. The CDR3: CASSSASGANEQYF. The CDR3 nucleotides are TGTGCCAGCAGTTCGGCTAGCGGGGCTAACGAGCAGTACTTC.

In this sample, this clonotype turned up once. This chain links TRBV9 with TRBJ1-4, with 9 bases fitting TRBD1. Germline CDR1 is SGDLS and CDR2 is YYNGEE. The CDR3 has 14 amino acids. The ends lost 2 bases at V and 7 bases at J; junction bases unmatched: 3. Here the CDR3 DNA reads TGTGCCAGCAGCGTCAACAGGGGGCCTGAAAAACTGTTTTTT. It codes for CASSVNRGPEKLFF.

This chain joins TRBV18 and TRBJ2-7, with TRBD1 matching 10 bases. This CDR3 is built from 15 residues. CDR1 is KGHSH and CDR2 is LQKENI in the germline V gene. V shed 5 bases and J 2 bases; nucleotides not matched to a gene: 6. The CDR3 protein is CASSEAGQGAYEQYF. DNA of the CDR3: TGTGCCAGCTCAGAGGCTGGACAGGGGGCCTACGAGCAGTACTTC. The entire variable domain, with the rest obtained from reference TRBV18 and TRBJ2-7, is as follows: NAGVMQNPRHLVRRRGQEARLRCSPMKGHSHVYWYRQLPEEGLKFMVYLQKENIIDESGMPKERFSAEFPKEGPSILRIQQVVRGDSAAYFCASSEAGQGAYEQYFGPGTRLTVT.

A note on this clonotype: The junction does not match germline at one end; this may be a read error. The J gene is TRBJ1-1, the V gene TRBV14; D is ambiguous. Looked up from germline, CDR1 is SGHDN and CDR2 is FVKESK. This CDR3 contains 16 residues. In DNA, the CDR3 is TGCGCCAGCAGCCAAGATACGGCCTCGTGGCTCACTGAAGCTTTCTTT. Protein product: CASSQDTASWLTEAFF.

In this sample, this clonotype turned up a few times. V is TRBV9 and J is TRBJ1-6, with 9 bases that match TRBD1. V shed 4 bases, J shed 3 bases, and the junction held 8 bases outside the gene matches. Looked up from germline, CDR1 is SGDLS and CDR2 is YYNGEE. This CDR3 region has 17 residues. For the CDR3, the DNA is TGTGCCAGCAGCCCACGGACAGGGGACGGCTATAATTCACCCCTCCACTTT. It codes for CASSPRTGDGYNSPLHF.

The V gene is TRBV6-2 or TRBV6-3, the J gene TRBJ2-5; D remains ambiguous. This CDR3 spans 13 amino acids. In germline, CDR1 is MNHEY, CDR2 SVGEGT. The V and J ends lost 4 bases and 0 bases respectively, with 6 bases between them. This chain's CDR3 is CASSSEYQETQYF. The CDR3 DNA sequence: TGTGCCAGCAGTTCCGAATACCAAGAGACCCAGTACTTC.

The chain links TRBV7-2 to TRBJ1-2; D is unresolved. V lost 7 bases to trimming and J lost 4 bases, with 10 bases between them. The CDR3 consists of 12 residues. Germline V gene lookup returns CDR1 SGHTA and CDR2 FQGNSA. CDR3 sequence: CASTPGAYGYTF. CDR3 coding DNA: TGTGCCAGCACCCCGGGTGCCTATGGCTACACCTTC. Full variable domain (outside the CDR3, taken from reference TRBV7-2 and TRBJ1-2): GAGVSQSPSNKVTEKGKDVELRCDPISGHTALYWYRQSLGQGLEFLIYFQGNSAPDKSGLPSDRFSAERTGGSVSTLTIQRTQQEDSAVYLCASTPGAYGYTFGSGTRLTVV.

The CDR3 DNA reads as TGTGCCACCAGTGCGCATCAAGAGACCCAGTACTTC. Its protein product is CATSAHQETQYF. The chain recombines TRBV24-1 with TRBJ2-5, with D unclear. The CDR3 covers 12 residues. Deletions cut 5 bases from V and 2 bases from J, with 5 bases between. The germline V gene encodes CDR1 KGHDR and CDR2 SFDVKD.

The chain is built from TRBV28 and TRBJ1-1; no clear D gene. V lost 3 bases and J lost 2, with 7 bases in between. From germline, CDR1 is MDHEN and CDR2 SYDVKM. The CDR3 extends over 13 amino acids. The DNA of the CDR3 is TGTGCCAGCAGTTTGCGTTTTAACACTGAAGCTTTCTTT. This sequence encodes CASSLRFNTEAFF. Filled out from reference TRBV28 and TRBJ1-1, the complete variable domain reads DVKVTQSSRYLVKRTGEKVFLECVQDMDHENMFWYRQDPGLGLRLIYFSYDVKMKEKGDIPEGYSVSREKKERFSLILESASTNQTSMYLCASSLRFNTEAFFGQGTRLTVV.

The V call is TRBV14, the J call TRBJ2-5; the D is unclear. The end of the DNA fits TRBJ2-7 better, so the J call may be wrong. Looked up from germline, CDR1 is SGHDN and CDR2 is FVKESK. The CDR3 is 16 residues long. CDR3 in amino acids: CASSQVGARYMGEQYF. CDR3 bases: TGTGCCAGCAGCCAAGTTGGTGCCAGGTACATGGGCGAGCAGTACTTC.

The rearrangement uses TRBV11-1 and TRBJ1-1; D may be TRBD1 (5 bases). With 5 bases removed from V and 11 bases from J, the gap between germline ends came to 12 bases. This CDR3 contains 11 residues. Germline V CDR1 and CDR2: SGHAT, FQDESV (reference sequence). The CDR3 region is CASSPRDGAFF. CDR3 nucleotides: TGTGCCAGCAGCCCTCGGGACGGCGCTTTCTTT. The entire variable domain, with the rest obtained from reference TRBV11-1 and TRBJ1-1, is as follows: EAEVAQSPRYKITEKSQAVAFWCDPISGHATLYWYRQILGQGPELLVQFQDESVVDDSQLPKDRFSAERLKGVDSTLKIQPAELGDSAMYLCASSPRDGAFFGQGTRLTVV.

The table lists this clonotype with a count of one. The chain links TRBV5-1 to TRBJ2-2; 7 nucleotides match TRBD1. The CDR3 has 15 amino acids. J lost 4 bases, V lost 4 bases, and 7 bases had no gene match. The germline V gene encodes CDR1 SGHRS and CDR2 YFSETQ. CDR3 protein: CASSQTTGSTGELFF. The CDR3 DNA follows: TGCGCCAGCAGCCAAACGACAGGGAGCACCGGGGAGCTGTTTTTT.

J is TRBJ2-5 and V is TRBV5-6; 10 bases match TRBD1. The better agreement between TRBJ2-7 and the DNA end casts doubt on the J call. Germline V lookup: CDR1 SGHDT, CDR2 YYEEEE. This CDR3 has 15 amino acids. CDR3 residues: CASSRGQGRWGEQYF. CDR3 DNA: TGTGCCAGCAGCCGGGGACAGGGGAGATGGGGCGAGCAGTACTTC.

CDR3 coding DNA: TGTGCCAGCAGCTTAGGAGGGACGGGAGAGACCCAGTACTTC. Protein: CASSLGGTGETQYF. The gene calls are TRBV7-3 and TRBJ2-5; D is possibly TRBD2 (6 bases). The V end was cut by 2 bases, the J end by 4 bases, with 11 bases between. This CDR3 is built from 14 residues. Germline V lookup: CDR1 SGHTA, CDR2 FQGTGA.